This section outlines one T cell receptor (beta chain) sequence together with its context. What it binds is unknown. In the PCR, 60 Vbeta and 13 Jbeta primers were used. Here immunoSEQ multiplex PCR was the method, and the copy in TCRdb shows in-frame clones only, minus some. The data hold fewer than 250,000 clones, with approximately 86% observed a single time. V lost 0 bases to trimming and J lost 4 bases; unmatched junction nucleotides: 8. Germline V gene data show CDR1 as SGHRS and CDR2 as YFSETQ. This CDR3 region has 16 residues. The data are from a study of cytomegalovirus exposure and HLA in healthy donors. Overall study findings and caveats: Several V segments, TRBV6-2 and TRBV6-3 among them, could not be told apart and were dropped.

Sequencing was performed on PBMCs. The receptor's source is a woman between 18 and 29 years old in good health and CMV-seronegative. This sequence joins TRBV5-1 and TRBJ2-5; 8 nucleotides agree with TRBD2. CDR3 protein: CASSLAGLENSETQYF. CDR3 nucleotides: TGCGCCAGCAGCTTGGCGGGACTAGAGAATTCAGAGACCCAGTACTTC.